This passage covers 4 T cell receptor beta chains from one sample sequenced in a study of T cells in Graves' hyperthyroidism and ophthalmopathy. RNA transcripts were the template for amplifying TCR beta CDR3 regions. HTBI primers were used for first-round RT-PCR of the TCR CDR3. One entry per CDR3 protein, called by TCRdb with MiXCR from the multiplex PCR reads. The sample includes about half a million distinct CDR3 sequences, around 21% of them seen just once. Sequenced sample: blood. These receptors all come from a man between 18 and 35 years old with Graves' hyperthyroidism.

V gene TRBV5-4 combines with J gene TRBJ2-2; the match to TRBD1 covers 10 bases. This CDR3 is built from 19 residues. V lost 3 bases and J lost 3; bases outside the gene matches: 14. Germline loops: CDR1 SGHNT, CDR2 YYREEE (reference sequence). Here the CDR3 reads CASSSAGTGELRDTGELFF. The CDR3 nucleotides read TGTGCCAGCAGCTCCGCCGGGACAGGGGAACTTCGGGACACCGGGGAGCTGTTTTTT.

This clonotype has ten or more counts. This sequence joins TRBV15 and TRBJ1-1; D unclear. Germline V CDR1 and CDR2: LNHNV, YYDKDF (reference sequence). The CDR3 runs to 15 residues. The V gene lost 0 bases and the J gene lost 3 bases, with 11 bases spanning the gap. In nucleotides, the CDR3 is TGTGCCACCAGCAGAGATTACGGCGGGTACACTGAAGCTTTCTTT. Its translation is CATSRDYGGYTEAFF. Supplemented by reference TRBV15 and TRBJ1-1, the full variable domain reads DAMVIQNPRYQVTQFGKPVTLSCSQTLNHNVMYWYQQKSSQAPKLLFHYYDKDFNNEADTPDNFQSRRPNTSFCFLDIRSPGLGDTAMYLCATSRDYGGYTEAFFGQGTRLTVV.

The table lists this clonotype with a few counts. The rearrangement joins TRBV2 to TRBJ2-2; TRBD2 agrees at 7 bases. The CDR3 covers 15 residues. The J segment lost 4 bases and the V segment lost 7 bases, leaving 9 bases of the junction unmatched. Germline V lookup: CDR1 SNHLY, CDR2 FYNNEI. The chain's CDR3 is CASTQRGVLTGELFF. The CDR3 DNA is TGTGCCAGCACCCAACGGGGGGTCCTCACCGGGGAGCTGTTTTTT.

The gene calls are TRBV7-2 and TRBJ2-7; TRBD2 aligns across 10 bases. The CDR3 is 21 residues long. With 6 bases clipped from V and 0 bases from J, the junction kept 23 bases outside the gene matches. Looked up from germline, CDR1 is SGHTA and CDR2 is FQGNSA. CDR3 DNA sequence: TGTGCCAGCAGTCGGCTAGGGGCTTGGCTAGCGGGGGAATTCTACTCCTACGAGCAGTACTTC. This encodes CASSRLGAWLAGEFYSYEQYF.